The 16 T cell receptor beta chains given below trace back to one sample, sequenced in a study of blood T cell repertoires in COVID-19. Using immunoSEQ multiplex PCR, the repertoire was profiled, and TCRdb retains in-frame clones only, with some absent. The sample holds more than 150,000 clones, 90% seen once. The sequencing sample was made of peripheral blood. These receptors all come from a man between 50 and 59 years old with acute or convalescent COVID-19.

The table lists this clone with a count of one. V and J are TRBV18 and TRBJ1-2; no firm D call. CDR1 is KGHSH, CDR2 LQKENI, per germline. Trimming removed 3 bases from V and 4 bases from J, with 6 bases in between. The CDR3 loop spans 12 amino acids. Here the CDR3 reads CASSPEGYGYTF. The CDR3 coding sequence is TGTGCCAGCTCACCGGAGGGCTATGGCTACACCTTC.

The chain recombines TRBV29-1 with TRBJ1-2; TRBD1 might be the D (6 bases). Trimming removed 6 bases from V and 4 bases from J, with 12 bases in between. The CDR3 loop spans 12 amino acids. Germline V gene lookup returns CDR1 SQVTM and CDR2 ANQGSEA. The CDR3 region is CSVKDSSYGYTF. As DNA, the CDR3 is TGCAGCGTCAAGGACAGTTCCTATGGCTACACCTTC.

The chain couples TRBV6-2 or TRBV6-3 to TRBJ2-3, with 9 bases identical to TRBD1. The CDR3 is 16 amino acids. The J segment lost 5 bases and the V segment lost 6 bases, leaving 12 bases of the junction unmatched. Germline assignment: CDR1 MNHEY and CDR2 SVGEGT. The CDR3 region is CASSLPQGARGDTQYF. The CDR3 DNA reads TGTGCCAGCAGCCTACCACAGGGGGCGAGGGGAGATACGCAGTATTTT.

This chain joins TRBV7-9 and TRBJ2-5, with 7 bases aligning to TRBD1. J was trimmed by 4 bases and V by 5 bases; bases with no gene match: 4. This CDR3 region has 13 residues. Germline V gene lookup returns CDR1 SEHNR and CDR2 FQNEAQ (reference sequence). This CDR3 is CASSPTGAETQYF. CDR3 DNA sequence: TGTGCCAGCAGCCCTACAGGGGCAGAGACCCAGTACTTC.

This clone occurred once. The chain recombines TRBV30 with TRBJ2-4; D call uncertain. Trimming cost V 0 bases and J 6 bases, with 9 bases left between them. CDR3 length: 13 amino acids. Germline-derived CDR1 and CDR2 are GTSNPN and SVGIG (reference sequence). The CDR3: CAWSVWSGNIQYF. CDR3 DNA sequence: TGTGCCTGGAGTGTATGGTCAGGAAACATTCAGTACTTC.

CDR3 DNA sequence: TGTGCCAGCACCCCCTTTCCCCGGACAACCCGGACAGATACGCAGTATTTT. Its protein is CASTPFPRTTRTDTQYF. The chain joins TRBV7-9 to TRBJ2-3, with a tentative D call TRBD1 (5 bases). Germline lookup yields CDR1 SEHNR and CDR2 FQNEAQ (reference sequence). Trimming took 7 bases from V and 3 from J, leaving 23 bases between them. CDR3 length equals 17 residues.

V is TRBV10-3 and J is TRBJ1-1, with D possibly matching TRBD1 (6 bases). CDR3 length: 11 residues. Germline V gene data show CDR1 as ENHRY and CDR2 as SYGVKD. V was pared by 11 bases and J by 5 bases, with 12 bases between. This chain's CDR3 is CAAGESTEAFF. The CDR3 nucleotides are TGTGCCGCAGGGGAGAGTACTGAAGCTTTCTTT.

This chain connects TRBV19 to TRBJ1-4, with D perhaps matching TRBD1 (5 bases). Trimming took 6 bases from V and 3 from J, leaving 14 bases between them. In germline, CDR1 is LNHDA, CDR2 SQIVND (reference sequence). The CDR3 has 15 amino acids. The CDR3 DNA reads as TGTGCCAGTAGGCACAGGATGAGCTCTAATGAAAAACTGTTTTTT. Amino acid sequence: CASRHRMSSNEKLFF.

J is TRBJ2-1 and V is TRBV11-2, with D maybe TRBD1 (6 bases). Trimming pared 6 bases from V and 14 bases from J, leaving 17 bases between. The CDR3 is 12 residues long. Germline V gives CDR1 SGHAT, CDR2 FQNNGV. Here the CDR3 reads CASSRLGGMEFF. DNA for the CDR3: TGTGCCAGCAGTCGTTTAGGGGGAATGGAGTTCTTC.

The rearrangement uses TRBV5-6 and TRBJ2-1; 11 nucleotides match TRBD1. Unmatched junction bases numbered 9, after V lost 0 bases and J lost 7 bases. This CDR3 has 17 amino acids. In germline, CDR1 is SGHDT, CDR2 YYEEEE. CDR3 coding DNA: TGTGCCAGCAGCTTGGATTTTGGACAGGGGGCTGCGAATGAGCAGTTCTTC. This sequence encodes CASSLDFGQGAANEQFF.

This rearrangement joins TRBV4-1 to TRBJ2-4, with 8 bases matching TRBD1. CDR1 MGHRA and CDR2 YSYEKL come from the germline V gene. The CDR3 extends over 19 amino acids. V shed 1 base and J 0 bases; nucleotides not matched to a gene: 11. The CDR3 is CASSQAIVTGVLAKNIQYF. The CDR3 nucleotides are TGCGCCAGCAGCCAAGCAATCGTGACAGGGGTACTAGCCAAAAACATTCAGTACTTC.

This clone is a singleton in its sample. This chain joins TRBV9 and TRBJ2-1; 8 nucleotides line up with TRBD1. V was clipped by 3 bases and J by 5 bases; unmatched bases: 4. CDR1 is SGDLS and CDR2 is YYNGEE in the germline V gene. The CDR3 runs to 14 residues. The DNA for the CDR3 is TGTGCCAGCAGCGAGGGACAGGCCCACAATGAGCAGTTCTTC. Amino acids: CASSEGQAHNEQFF.

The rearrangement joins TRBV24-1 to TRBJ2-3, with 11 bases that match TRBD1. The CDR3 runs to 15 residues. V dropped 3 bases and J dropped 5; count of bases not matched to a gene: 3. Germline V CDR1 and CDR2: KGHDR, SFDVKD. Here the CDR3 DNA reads TGTGCCACCAGTGATGAAGGGACAGGGGGAGATACGCAGTATTTT. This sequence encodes CATSDEGTGGDTQYF.

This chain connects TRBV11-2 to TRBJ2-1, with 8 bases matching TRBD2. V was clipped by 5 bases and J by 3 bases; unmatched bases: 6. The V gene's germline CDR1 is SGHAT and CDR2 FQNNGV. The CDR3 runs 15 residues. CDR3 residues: CASSQWTSYYNEQFF. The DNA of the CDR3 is TGTGCCAGCAGCCAATGGACTAGCTACTACAATGAGCAGTTCTTC.

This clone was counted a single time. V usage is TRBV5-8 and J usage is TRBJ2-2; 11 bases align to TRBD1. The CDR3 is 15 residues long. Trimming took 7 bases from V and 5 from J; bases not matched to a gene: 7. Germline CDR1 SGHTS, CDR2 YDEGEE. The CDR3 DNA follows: TGTGCCAGCCTACTCCGGGACAGGGGGACCGGGGAGCTGTTTTTT. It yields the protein CASLLRDRGTGELFF.

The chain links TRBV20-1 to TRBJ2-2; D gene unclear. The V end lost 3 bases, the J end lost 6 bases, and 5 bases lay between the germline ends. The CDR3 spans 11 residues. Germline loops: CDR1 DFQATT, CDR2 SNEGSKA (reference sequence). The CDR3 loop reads CSASNPGELFF. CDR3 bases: TGCAGTGCTAGCAATCCCGGGGAGCTGTTTTTT.